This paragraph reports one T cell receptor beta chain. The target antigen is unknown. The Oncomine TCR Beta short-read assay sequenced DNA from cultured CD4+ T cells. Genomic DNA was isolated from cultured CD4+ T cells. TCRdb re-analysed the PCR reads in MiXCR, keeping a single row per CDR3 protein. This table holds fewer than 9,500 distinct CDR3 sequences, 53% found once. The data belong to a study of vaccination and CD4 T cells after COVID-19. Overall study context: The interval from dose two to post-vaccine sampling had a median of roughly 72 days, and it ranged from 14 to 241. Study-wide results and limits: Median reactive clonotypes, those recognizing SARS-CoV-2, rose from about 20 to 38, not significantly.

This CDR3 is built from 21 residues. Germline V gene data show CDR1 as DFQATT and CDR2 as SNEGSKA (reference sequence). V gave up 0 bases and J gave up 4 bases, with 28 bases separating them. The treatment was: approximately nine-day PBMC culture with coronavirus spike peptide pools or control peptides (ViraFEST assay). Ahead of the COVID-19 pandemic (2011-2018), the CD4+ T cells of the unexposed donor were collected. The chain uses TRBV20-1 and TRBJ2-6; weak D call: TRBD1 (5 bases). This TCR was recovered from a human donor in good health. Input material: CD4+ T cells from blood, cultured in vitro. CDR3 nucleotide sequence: TGCAGTGCTAGAGATGTTTTCCAGACTGTGGGGCCCGAGGTGGGGGCCAACGTCCTGACTTTC. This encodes CSARDVFQTVGPEVGANVLTF.